This T cell receptor beta chain came from a study of cytomegalovirus exposure and HLA in healthy donors. Germline V gene data show CDR1 as SGHDT and CDR2 as YYEEEE. Trimming removed 1 base at V and 10 bases at J, with 26 bases between. This CDR3 region has 17 residues. 60 Vbeta and 13 Jbeta primers were used in PCR. Sequencing was performed with immunoSEQ multiplex PCR; in TCRdb, only in-frame clones are kept and a portion is missing. The sample has some 98,000 clones; approximately 78% are singletons. This receptor was identified in a man in his forties or fifties in good health and CMV-seronegative. Material for sequencing was PBMCs. The rearrangement links TRBV5-6 to TRBJ1-1, with a possible D match to TRBD1 (6 bases). The DNA of the CDR3 is TGTGCCAGCAGCTTGACTAATTTTGGGACATTGGAGAGTGGAGCTTTCTTT. Translated: CASSLTNFGTLESGAFF.